What follows describes a single TCR beta chain. Its antigen remains unidentified. Per-base quality was not reported, and no clone a single base away is much larger than it. Patients with a history of autoimmune disease or receiving systemic immunosuppression were excluded from the trial. Peripheral blood for TCR sequencing was collected from all dose cohorts at baseline, on cycle 4 day 1, and on cycle 7 day 1. Samples came from an open-label, multicenter, first-in-human phase I dose-escalation trial of ivuxolimab. The trial enrolled adults with locally advanced or metastatic head and neck squamous cell, hepatocellular, melanoma or renal cell carcinoma. Before TCR sequencing, CD4+ T cells and CD8+ T cells from peripheral blood were sorted into separate populations. This sample was taken from a study of OX40 agonist ivuxolimab in advanced cancers. For context, the study as a whole: Ivuxolimab was an agonistic, fully human IgG2 monoclonal antibody directed against OX40 (CD134), a costimulatory receptor. Intravenous ivuxolimab was administered to patients every 2 weeks at six dose levels: 0.01, 0.1, 0.3, 1.5, 3 and 10 mg/kg. Of the roughly 54 patients in dose escalation, approximately 20 had hepatocellular carcinoma, about 15 had melanoma, 9 had renal cell carcinoma and 9 had head and neck cancer. The dose-escalation cohort was about 87% male with a mean age of approximately 60 years, ranging from 23 to 79. Prior anti-PD-1, anti-PD-L1 or anti-CTLA-4 therapy was permitted, and checkpoint inhibitors had been received by less than 45% of dose-escalation patients. Partial responses occurred in three dose-escalation patients: two with cutaneous melanoma and one with hepatocellular carcinoma. Peripheral TCRbeta sequencing aimed to test whether ivuxolimab altered TCR sequence diversity and caused clonal T-cell expansion. The paper reports the monotherapy dose-escalation portion (N of about 47 patients) of the phase I ivuxolimab trial. Study-wide conclusions, independent of this receptor: After ivuxolimab, CD8+ T cells had more expanded clones than CD4+ T cells on average. Antigen specificity was not determined for the clonally expanded peripheral T cells. Clonal expansion of both CD4+ and CD8+ blood T cells was observed from baseline to week 6 at doses 0.1 to 3.0 mg/kg. Low levels of normalized T-cell clonal expansion were also seen in some patients who did not respond. Partial responders in the 0.1-3.0 mg/kg groups had among the lowest normalized peripheral clonal expansion, especially among CD8+ T cells.

CDR1 and CDR2 are drawn from the germline V gene (reference sequence): LNHNV, YYDKDF. The cysteine opens and the phenylalanine closes a CDR3 of 15 amino acids. Only the CDR3 DNA stays, 45 bases, in frame from base 1. V is reduced by 3 bases and J by 5 bases, leaving a spacing of 17 bases between them. Genomic DNA was isolated from the sorted cells so that the TCRbeta CDR3 region could be sequenced. The immunoSEQ Assay was used for sequencing of TCRbeta CDR3 regions. The table was pulled from immuneACCESS by TCRdb, which kept in-frame rearrangements only. Such tables lose some clones; where checked, under half of the loss comes from unresolved V genes, and the rest has no known cause. Across this sample there are about 43,000 clones, with around 87% seen only once. The ten largest clones take up 15% of the sample.

The TCR sequence derives from an adult with an advanced solid tumor such as melanoma, head and neck, liver or kidney cancer. Here the chain combines TRBV15 and TRBJ2-7; the D segment is perhaps TRBD1 or TRBD2, each sharing 6 matched bases. The input for sequencing was CD4+ or CD8+ T cells sorted from blood, taken in a trial of the OX40 agonist ivuxolimab. The DNA sequence is given as TGTGCCACCAGCAGGAGCCGGGGGCGGAGCCACGAGCAGTACTTC. This encodes CATSRSRGRSHEQYF.